The 17 T cell receptor beta chains in this list originate from one sample, sequenced in a study of blood T cell repertoires in COVID-19. Generated by immunoSEQ multiplex PCR, the TCRdb table keeps only in-frame clones and is missing some. The table records 150,000 to 200,000 clones, about nine tenths of them present only once. Sequencing was carried out using PBMCs or T cells enriched from blood (not recorded which). The receptors stem from a woman in her thirties who had recovered from COVID-19.

This clone was recorded only once. The chain's CDR3 is CASSQQPGAATGELFF. CDR3 DNA sequence: TGTGCCAGCAGCCAACAGCCGGGAGCAGCTACCGGGGAGCTGTTTTTT. The V call is TRBV7-3, the J call TRBJ2-2, with D possibly matching TRBD2 (6 bases). With 5 bases removed from V and 5 bases from J, the gap between germline ends came to 18 bases. Per germline, CDR1 SGHTA and CDR2 FQGTGA. The CDR3 contains 16 residues. Based on the CDR3 plus reference TRBV7-3 and TRBJ2-2, the full variable domain is GAGVSQTPSNKVTEKGKYVELRCDPISGHTALYWYRQSLGQGPEFLIYFQGTGAADDSGLPNDRFFAVRPEGSVSTLKIQRTERGDSAVYLCASSQQPGAATGELFFGEGSRLTVL.

V is TRBV11-2 and J is TRBJ1-2; possibly TRBD1 for D (6 bases). The CDR3 has 14 amino acids. Germline CDR1 is SGHAT and CDR2 is FQNNGV. V was trimmed by 5 bases and J by 1 base, leaving 11 bases between them. CDR3 protein: CASSPRTVNYGYTF. CDR3 in DNA: TGTGCCAGCAGCCCTAGGACAGTTAACTATGGCTACACCTTC.

Note on this clone: This sample includes further DNA sequences coding for the same CDR3. The J gene is TRBJ1-1, the V gene TRBV12-3 or TRBV12-4, with a possible D match to TRBD1 (5 bases). Trimming pared 3 bases from V and 5 bases from J, leaving 7 bases between. The CDR3 spans 12 residues. CDR3 in DNA: TGTGCCAGCAGTTTCCGGGGGACTGAAGCTTTCTTT. Translated: CASSFRGTEAFF.

The J gene is TRBJ1-6, the V gene TRBV25-1, with 7 bases matching TRBD1. The CDR3 consists of 15 residues. V lost 1 base to trimming and J lost 7 bases; unmatched junction nucleotides: 4. Germline assignment: CDR1 MGHDK and CDR2 SYGVNS. The CDR3 reads CASSESGRGNSPLHF. The CDR3 region has the DNA TGTGCCAGCAGTGAATCGGGCAGGGGGAATTCACCCCTCCACTTT. Full variable domain (outside the CDR3, taken from reference TRBV25-1 and TRBJ1-6): EADIYQTPRYLVIGTGKKITLECSQTMGHDKMYWYQQDPGMELHLIHYSYGVNSTEKGDLSSESTVSRIRTEHFPLTLESARPSHTSQYLCASSESGRGNSPLHFGNGTRLTVT.

The count of this clone is one. The chain couples TRBV6-2 or TRBV6-3 to TRBJ2-1; 12 nucleotides align to TRBD2. V was pared by 0 bases and J by 7 bases, with 4 bases of the junction left unmatched. In germline, CDR1 is MNHEY, CDR2 SVGEGT. This CDR3 contains 16 residues. This chain's CDR3 is CASSYSTLAGGNEQFF. DNA for the CDR3: TGTGCCAGCAGTTACTCGACCCTAGCGGGGGGGAATGAGCAGTTCTTC.

The chain carries TRBV19 and TRBJ1-4; D might be TRBD1 (6 bases). CDR1 and CDR2 from the germline V gene are LNHDA and SQIVND (reference sequence). V shed 9 bases and J shed 6 bases, with 17 bases lying between them. This CDR3 has 14 amino acids. The DNA for the CDR3 is TGTGCCAGCTGTGGGAGGGGGAGGGATGAAAAACTGTTTTTT. It yields the protein CASCGRGRDEKLFF.

The rearrangement links TRBV5-1 to TRBJ1-5; 9 nucleotides line up with TRBD1. J lost 2 bases, V lost 0 bases, and 3 bases had no gene match. Germline V gene sequence: CDR1 SGHRS, CDR2 YFSETQ. This CDR3 comprises 16 residues. CDR3 nucleotide sequence: TGCGCCAGCAGCTTGGCCGGGGACAGGGGCAATCAGCCCCAGCATTTT. Its translation: CASSLAGDRGNQPQHF.

V gene TRBV10-3 combines with J gene TRBJ1-6; 12 bases match TRBD1. Unmatched junction bases numbered 9, after V lost 3 bases and J lost 9 bases. This CDR3 has 17 amino acids. Germline assignment: CDR1 ENHRY and CDR2 SYGVKD. The CDR3 reads CAISDFSGTGGTSPLHF. The CDR3, as DNA: TGTGCCATCAGTGATTTCTCCGGGACAGGGGGCACTTCACCCCTCCACTTT.

This chain links TRBV4-2 with TRBJ2-7; 7 nucleotides align to TRBD1. From germline, CDR1 is LGHNA and CDR2 YNFKEQ. The ends lost 0 bases at V and 6 bases at J; junction bases unmatched: 8. The CDR3 runs 15 residues. The CDR3 loop reads CASSQDRTGLGEQYF. In DNA form, the CDR3 reads TGTGCCAGCAGCCAAGATAGGACAGGCCTTGGCGAGCAGTACTTC.

This clone was detected many times. The genes are TRBV5-1 and TRBJ2-3; TRBD2 agrees at 9 bases. The V gene's germline CDR1 is SGHRS and CDR2 YFSETQ. The V gene end was trimmed by 0 bases and the J gene end by 2 bases; junction bases not matched to a gene: 4. The CDR3 covers 16 residues. The CDR3 bases are TGCGCCAGCAGCTTGGATGCTAGCGGGAACACAGATACGCAGTATTTT. It is translated as CASSLDASGNTDTQYF.

The chain couples TRBV3-1 (or the pseudogene TRBV3-2) to TRBJ2-1; 7 bases are shared with TRBD2. Losses at the gene ends were 3 bases for V and 9 bases for J; bases not matched to a gene: 14. The CDR3 covers 16 residues. The V gene's germline CDR1 is LGHDT and CDR2 YNNKEL (reference sequence). The CDR3 sequence is CASSQQGAGLPGEQFF. In nucleotides, the CDR3 is TGTGCCAGCAGCCAGCAGGGAGCGGGGCTCCCGGGTGAGCAGTTCTTC.

This chain links TRBV18 with TRBJ2-1; 8 positions agree with TRBD1. The germline V gene has CDR1 KGHSH and CDR2 LQKENI. V lost 4 bases to trimming and J lost 8 bases; unmatched junction nucleotides: 10. CDR3 length: 15 amino acids. The CDR3 protein is CASSHPGTGPHEQFF. CDR3 sequence (DNA): TGTGCCAGCTCACATCCCGGGACAGGCCCCCATGAGCAGTTCTTC.

CDR3 region: CASSDRGRGTEAFF. DNA for the CDR3: TGTGCCAGCAGTGACAGGGGTAGGGGCACTGAAGCTTTCTTT. The rearrangement links TRBV6-1 to TRBJ1-1; a weak D match, TRBD1 (6 bases). CDR3 size: 14 residues. The germline V gene has CDR1 MNHNS and CDR2 SASEGT. Trimming shortened V by 3 bases and J by 4 bases, and 12 bases separated the two germline ends.

The J gene is TRBJ1-2, the V gene TRBV19; D might be TRBD1 (6 bases). Germline assignment: CDR1 LNHDA and CDR2 SQIVND (reference sequence). V dropped 10 bases and J dropped 8 bases, with 20 bases sitting between them. This CDR3 is 13 amino acids long. The CDR3 loop reads CATHLQGFRGYTF. DNA of the CDR3: TGTGCCACCCACCTCCAGGGGTTCAGAGGCTACACCTTC.

This rearrangement joins TRBV4-3 to TRBJ2-2; 8 positions match TRBD2. The V segment lost 0 bases and the J segment 7 bases; nucleotides outside the gene matches: 10. CDR3 size: 17 residues. Germline CDR1 is LGHNA and CDR2 is YSLEER. The CDR3 here is CASSQDGGTRLNGELFF. The CDR3 coding sequence is TGCGCCAGCAGCCAAGATGGAGGGACTAGGTTGAACGGGGAGCTGTTTTTT.

The rearrangement uses TRBV12-5 and TRBJ1-2; TRBD1 matches at 7 bases. V lost 1 base, J lost 0 bases, and 14 bases stayed unmatched. The germline CDR1 and CDR2 sequences are LGHNT and FRNRAP. CDR3 length: 19 residues. The CDR3 coding sequence is TGTGCTAGTGGTTTGGATGGCAGGGACAGCACCCCCTCTAACTATGGCTACACCTTC. Encoded protein: CASGLDGRDSTPSNYGYTF.

In this sample, this clone turned up once. The genes are TRBV7-2 and TRBJ1-5; D may be TRBD1 (5 bases). Between the trimmed V and J ends, which lost 1 base and 7 bases, there was a span of 17 bases. Germline values: CDR1 SGHTA, CDR2 FQGNSA. The CDR3 has 16 amino acids. CDR3 sequence (DNA): TGTGCCAGCAGCTTAGGCGGTCGGGGGATCCGCCAGCCCCAGCATTTT. This gives the protein CASSLGGRGIRQPQHF. Together with reference TRBV7-2 and TRBJ1-5, the CDR3 gives the full variable domain: GAGVSQSPSNKVTEKGKDVELRCDPISGHTALYWYRQSLGQGLEFLIYFQGNSAPDKSGLPSDRFSAERTGGSVSTLTIQRTQQEDSAVYLCASSLGGRGIRQPQHFGDGTRLSIL.